What follows are 23 T cell receptor beta chains derived from one specimen sequenced in a study of shared clonotypes between healthy human individuals. Sequencing was performed with immunoSEQ multiplex PCR; in TCRdb, only in-frame clones are kept and a portion is missing. The data show more than 500,000 clones, with 90% to 95% seen just once and about 0.11% held by the top ten. CD45RO-negative CD8 cells positively selected for CCR7 made up the naive population, which excluded terminally differentiated effector memory CD45RA+ cells. Input material: naive CD8+ T cells sorted from blood. All receptors come from a woman under 40 in good health.

The chain combines TRBV11-2 with TRBJ1-4; the D gene is possibly TRBD1 (5 bases). CDR3 length equals 17 residues. V lost 1 base to trimming and J lost 4 bases, with 16 bases between them. CDR1 is SGHAT and CDR2 is FQNNGV in the germline V gene. The CDR3 DNA follows: TGTGCCAGCAGCTTAGCAGCAGGGCAGGGTTATAATGAAAAACTGTTTTTT. Translation gives CASSLAAGQGYNEKLFF.

V and J are TRBV9 and TRBJ2-7, with D possibly matching TRBD2 (5 bases). The CDR3 runs to 16 residues. The germline V and J ends were trimmed by 0 bases and 1 base, with 14 bases remaining between them. Germline lookup yields CDR1 SGDLS and CDR2 YYNGEE. The CDR3 sequence: CASSVGVSAISYEQYF. As DNA, the CDR3 is TGTGCCAGCAGCGTAGGGGTTAGCGCCATTTCCTACGAGCAGTACTTC.

V and J are TRBV4-2 and TRBJ2-1; TRBD2 matches at 10 bases. This CDR3 has 18 amino acids. Per the germline V gene, CDR1 is LGHNA and CDR2 is YNFKEQ. V shed 1 base, J shed 0 bases, and the junction held 6 bases outside the gene matches. The CDR3 coding sequence is TGTGCCAGCAGCCAAGCCAGCGGGAGGGCGAGCTCCTACAATGAGCAGTTCTTC. Translated, it gives CASSQASGRASSYNEQFF.

The rearrangement uses TRBV4-1 and TRBJ1-2; TRBD1 matches at 9 bases. The CDR3 has 16 amino acids. Losses at the gene ends were 1 base for V and 8 bases for J; bases not matched to a gene: 11. The germline V gene encodes CDR1 MGHRA and CDR2 YSYEKL. CDR3 region: CASSQGDRADLWGYTF. The CDR3 DNA reads TGCGCCAGCAGCCAAGGGGACAGGGCCGACCTCTGGGGCTACACCTTC.

This clone was recorded a few times. V is TRBV4-1 and J is TRBJ2-1; TRBD2 aligns across 13 bases. The CDR3 consists of 15 residues. Per germline, CDR1 MGHRA and CDR2 YSYEKL. V dropped 3 bases and J dropped 5; count of bases not matched to a gene: 1. The CDR3 spells CASSQTSGGNNEQFF. The DNA of the CDR3 is TGCGCCAGCAGCCAGACTAGCGGGGGGAACAATGAGCAGTTCTTC.

The count of this clone is one. The chain uses TRBV1 and TRBJ2-5; the D call of TRBD2 is as the table states it, not checked on the DNA. TRBV1 corresponds to a pseudogene. There are 17 residues in the CDR3. CDR3 protein: CTSSQEAFREEFGTQYF. As DNA, the CDR3 is TGCACCAGCAGCCAAGAGGCGTTTAGGGAGGAGTTCGGGACCCAGTACTTC.

This chain links TRBV2 with TRBJ1-1; unclear D gene. CDR3 size: 12 residues. V lost 6 bases and J 5 bases, leaving 10 bases between the germline ends. Germline V CDR1 and CDR2: SNHLY, FYNNEI. CDR3 DNA sequence: TGTGCCAGCAGATGGAGGCAGACTGAAGCTTTCTTT. It encodes CASRWRQTEAFF.

V is TRBV28 and J is TRBJ1-1; D unclear. The germline V and J ends were trimmed by 1 base and 3 bases, with 6 bases remaining between them. This CDR3 is built from 13 residues. Germline values: CDR1 MDHEN, CDR2 SYDVKM. CDR3 in DNA: TGTGCCAGCAGTTTATACGGTTACACTGAAGCTTTCTTT. Its protein product is CASSLYGYTEAFF.

CDR3 protein: CASSDGGDHGYGYTF. The CDR3 region has the DNA TGTGCCAGCAGTGACGGCGGGGATCACGGCTATGGCTACACCTTC. The chain carries TRBV6-4 and TRBJ1-2, with D unclear. CDR3 length equals 15 residues. Germline V lookup: CDR1 MRHNA, CDR2 SNTAGT. The V and J ends lost 2 bases and 4 bases respectively, with 14 bases between them.

The V and J genes are TRBV28 and TRBJ1-1; 9 bases fit TRBD1. The V gene end was trimmed by 7 bases and the J gene end by 1 base; junction bases not matched to a gene: 10. The V gene's germline CDR1 is MDHEN and CDR2 SYDVKM. The CDR3 sequence is 16 residues long. The CDR3 protein is CASIGLDRGQNTEAFF. The CDR3 DNA follows: TGTGCCAGCATCGGCCTGGACAGGGGACAGAACACTGAAGCTTTCTTT.

J is TRBJ2-1 and V is TRBV14, with TRBD2 as a possible D gene (6 bases). CDR1 is SGHDN and CDR2 is FVKESK in the germline V gene. The CDR3 length is 20 residues. V was trimmed by 0 bases and J by 4 bases, leaving 25 bases between them. The CDR3 is CASSQEEASANQPLYNEQFF. Here the CDR3 DNA reads TGTGCCAGCAGCCAAGAAGAGGCTAGCGCAAACCAACCCCTATACAATGAGCAGTTCTTC.

In its sample, this clone was seen once. J is TRBJ1-1 and V is TRBV7-9; 10 bases are a match to TRBD1. V lost 2 bases to trimming and J lost 4 bases; unmatched junction nucleotides: 4. Looked up from germline, CDR1 is SEHNR and CDR2 is FQNEAQ (reference sequence). The CDR3 is 15 amino acids. CDR3 bases: TGTGCCAGCAGCTTAATGACAGGGGGCGGCACTGAAGCTTTCTTT. Translated, it gives CASSLMTGGGTEAFF.

The genes are TRBV9 and TRBJ2-1; D possibly corresponds to TRBD2 (6 bases). The V end lost 0 bases, the J end lost 2 bases, and 12 bases lay between the germline ends. The germline V gene encodes CDR1 SGDLS and CDR2 YYNGEE. The CDR3 is made up of 16 amino acids. CDR3 region: CASSVEVLATYNEQFF. The CDR3 DNA reads TGTGCCAGCAGCGTAGAGGTACTAGCCACCTACAATGAGCAGTTCTTC. Drawing the rest from reference TRBV9 and TRBJ2-1, the complete variable domain is DSGVTQTPKHLITATGQRVTLRCSPRSGDLSVYWYQQSLDQGLQFLIQYYNGEERAKGNILERFSAQQFPDLHSELNLSSLELGDSALYFCASSVEVLATYNEQFFGPGTRLTVL.

A note on this clone: It is unclear where the CDR3 begins or ends on the DNA, so no DNA is shown, and the CDR3 is as TCRdb lists it. The chain carries TRBV27 and TRBJ2-5. The CDR3 has 11 amino acids, counting both end residues. Looked up from germline, CDR1 is MNHEY and CDR2 is SMNVEV (reference sequence). The CDR3 protein is CASSFLETQYF.

V is TRBV28 and J is TRBJ1-5; D not resolved. The germline V and J ends were trimmed by 5 bases and 2 bases, with 19 bases remaining between them. The CDR3 extends over 17 amino acids. Germline V gene sequence: CDR1 MDHEN, CDR2 SYDVKM. As DNA, the CDR3 is TGTGCCAGCAGTCTCCCCTGGTCCCACTATGGCAATCAGCCCCAGCATTTT. Translated, it gives CASSLPWSHYGNQPQHF.

The genes are TRBV19 and TRBJ2-1, with D unclear. The V end was cut by 3 bases, the J end by 5 bases, with 5 bases between. Germline assignment: CDR1 LNHDA and CDR2 SQIVND (reference sequence). The CDR3 runs 12 residues. Written as DNA, the CDR3 is TGTGCCAGTAGTATGTGGCACAATGAGCAGTTCTTC. Encoded protein: CASSMWHNEQFF.

The V call is TRBV18, the J call TRBJ2-7; D is unresolved. The CDR3 loop spans 13 amino acids. V was cut by 3 bases and J by 2 bases, with 8 bases left in between. CDR1 is KGHSH, CDR2 LQKENI, per germline. CDR3 in amino acids: CASSPSETYEQYF. The CDR3 coding sequence is TGTGCCAGCTCACCTTCGGAGACCTACGAGCAGTACTTC.

The chain combines TRBV19 with TRBJ2-7; no definite D call. The germline V and J ends were trimmed by 4 bases and 2 bases, with 12 bases remaining between them. The CDR3 runs 14 residues. CDR1 is LNHDA, CDR2 SQIVND, per germline (reference sequence). CDR3 bases: TGTGCCAGTAGTAATGACCTGGAAACCTACGAGCAGTACTTC. Translating gives CASSNDLETYEQYF.

The chain uses TRBV19 and TRBJ1-2; 7 nucleotides agree with TRBD1. In germline, CDR1 is LNHDA, CDR2 SQIVND (reference sequence). V lost 0 bases to trimming and J lost 6 bases; unmatched junction nucleotides: 13. The CDR3 is 17 residues long. The CDR3 spells CASSIDPLDRAHNGYTF. CDR3 coding DNA: TGTGCCAGTAGTATAGACCCGTTAGACAGGGCCCATAATGGCTACACCTTC.

This chain uses TRBV15 with TRBJ2-7; TRBD1 aligns across 10 bases. The J segment lost 4 bases and the V segment lost 5 bases, leaving 17 bases of the junction unmatched. Germline lookup yields CDR1 LNHNV and CDR2 YYDKDF (reference sequence). The CDR3 has 18 residues. For the CDR3, the DNA is TGTGCCACCAGCCTCGGCCCCCTCGGGACAGGGGTTTTGTACGAGCAGTACTTC. It codes for CATSLGPLGTGVLYEQYF.

This chain connects TRBV13 to TRBJ2-7; D is undetermined. The CDR3 totals 13 residues. Germline values: CDR1 PRHDT, CDR2 FYEKMQ (reference sequence). V was clipped by 0 bases and J by 2 bases, with 5 bases between them. Written as DNA, the CDR3 is TGTGCCAGCAGCTTAGGTACGACCTACGAGCAGTACTTC. Protein sequence: CASSLGTTYEQYF.

The chain recombines TRBV14 with TRBJ2-7; 7 bases agree with TRBD1. Unmatched junction bases numbered 6, after V lost 4 bases and J lost 3 bases. Looked up from germline, CDR1 is SGHDN and CDR2 is FVKESK. The CDR3 consists of 14 residues. As DNA, the CDR3 is TGTGCCAGCAGCCCGCCGGGACAGCGCTACGAGCAGTACTTC. As protein: CASSPPGQRYEQYF.

The V and J genes are TRBV7-6 and TRBJ1-5; no firm D call. This CDR3 is built from 12 residues. Germline CDR1 SGHVS, CDR2 FNYEAQ. With 3 bases removed from V and 4 bases from J, the gap between germline ends came to 4 bases. CDR3 loop: CASSLPNQPQHF. The CDR3 coding sequence is TGTGCCAGCAGCTTGCCGAATCAGCCCCAGCATTTT. The variable domain in full, completed from reference TRBV7-6 and TRBJ1-5, reads GAGVSQSPRYKVTKRGQDVALRCDPISGHVSLYWYRQALGQGPEFLTYFNYEAQQDKSGLPNDRFSAERPEGSISTLTIQRTEQRDSAMYRCASSLPNQPQHFGDGTRLSIL.